This is a list of T cell receptor beta chains from one sample in a study of blood T cell repertoires in COVID-19. Assay: immunoSEQ multiplex PCR; the TCRdb copy retains only in-frame clones and omits some. Here the sample spans approximately 190,000 clones, about 93% being singletons. The material sequenced was peripheral blood. Every receptor here comes from a man between 45 and 60 years old with acute or convalescent COVID-19. The CDR3 runs from the conserved cysteine through the conserved F or W. A D gene is named only where the DNA matches it firmly. The size entry is marked missing in some rows and otherwise reads once, few, many or a size class.

>TRBV5-6|TRBJ2-1|TRBD1|-
CASSLAADRFAYNEQFF
TGTGCCAGCAGCTTGGCCGCGGACAGGTTTGCATACAATGAGCAGTTCTTC
>TRBV7-3|TRBJ2-1|-|-
CASSLIPQFYNEQFF
TGTGCCAGCAGCTTAATCCCACAATTCTACAATGAGCAGTTCTTC
>TRBV10-3|TRBJ2-2|-|-
CAISGFRTNTGELFF
TGTGCCATCAGTGGATTCAGAACGAACACCGGGGAGCTGTTTTTT
>TRBV3-1/TRBV3-2|TRBJ1-5|TRBD1|-
CASSQEGQGHQPQHF
TGTGCCAGCAGCCAAGAGGGACAGGGACATCAGCCCCAGCATTTT
>TRBV4-3|TRBJ2-3|-|-
CASSQHTGRSTDTQYF
TGCGCCAGCAGCCAACATACAGGGAGAAGCACAGATACGCAGTATTTT
>TRBV6-2/TRBV6-3|TRBJ1-1|-|-
CASSYPWSQMNTEAFF
TGTGCCAGCAGTTACCCCTGGAGTCAGATGAACACTGAAGCTTTCTTT
>TRBV5-5|TRBJ1-5|-|-
CASSLVAGPFNQPQHF
TGTGCCAGCAGCTTGGTGGCAGGGCCCTTCAATCAGCCCCAGCATTTT
>TRBV3-1/TRBV3-2|TRBJ1-1|TRBD1|-
CASSQSNRGKAFF
TGTGCCAGCAGCCAGTCAAACAGGGGGAAAGCTTTCTTT
>TRBV5-4|TRBJ2-5|-|-
CASSLVGGQETQYF
TGTGCCAGCAGCTTGGTGGGGGGGCAGGAGACCCAGTACTTC
>TRBV5-1|TRBJ1-1|-|-
CASSWGQGTEAFF
TGCGCCAGCAGCTGGGGGCAGGGCACTGAAGCTTTCTTT
>TRBV15|TRBJ1-5|-|-
CATSRDINQPQHF
TGTGCCACCAGCAGAGATATCAATCAGCCCCAGCATTTT
>TRBV19|TRBJ1-4|TRBD1|-
CASSMTGVSLEKLFF
TGTGCCAGTAGTATGACAGGGGTTTCGTTGGAAAAACTGTTTTTT
>TRBV13|TRBJ2-3|-|-
CASSSTGLVGDTQYF
TGTGCCAGCAGCTCAACCGGACTCGTGGGAGATACGCAGTATTTT
>TRBV19|TRBJ2-5|TRBD1|-
CASRLRDRGVETQYF
TGTGCCAGTAGATTACGGGACAGGGGGGTGGAGACCCAGTACTTC
>TRBV10-3|TRBJ2-2|TRBD2|-
CAITSGNTGELFF
TGTGCCATCACTAGCGGAAACACCGGGGAGCTGTTTTTT
>TRBV6-5|TRBJ2-1|-|-
CASSTQGGGQFF
TGTGCCAGCAGTACTCAGGGGGGCGGGCAGTTCTTC
>TRBV7-2|TRBJ2-2|TRBD1|-
CASSPGQRYTGELFF
TGTGCCAGCAGCCCGGGACAGAGATACACCGGGGAGCTGTTTTTT
>TRBV7-2|TRBJ2-3|TRBD2|-
CASSLAASGITDTQYF
TGTGCCAGCAGCTTAGCGGCTAGCGGAATAACAGATACGCAGTATTTT
>TRBV28|TRBJ1-4|-|-
CASSNPPQANEKLFF
TGTGCCAGCAGTAATCCCCCGCAGGCTAATGAAAAACTGTTTTTT
>TRBV7-2|TRBJ2-7|-|-
CASSLVSKATYEQYF
TGTGCCAGCAGCTTGGTTAGCAAGGCTACCTACGAGCAGTACTTC
>TRBV2|TRBJ2-5|TRBD1|-
CASSRDSQETQYF
TGTGCCAGCAGTCGGGACAGCCAAGAGACCCAGTACTTC
>TRBV29-1|TRBJ1-2|-|-
CSAAGGILVNYGYTF
TGCAGCGCAGCGGGGGGGATACTGGTTAACTATGGCTACACCTTC
>TRBV7-2|TRBJ1-4|TRBD1|once
CASSWGQGKSSGREKLFF
TGTGCCAGCAGCTGGGGACAGGGGAAGTCCTCGGGTAGGGAAAAACTGTTTTTT
>TRBV19|TRBJ1-5|-|few
CASRGLNQPQHF
TGTGCCAGTAGGGGGCTGAATCAGCCCCAGCATTTT
>TRBV19|TRBJ2-2|TRBD1|-
CASSTGQGALGELFF
TGTGCCAGTAGTACGGGACAGGGGGCCTTAGGGGAGCTGTTTTTT
>TRBV10-1|TRBJ1-3|-|-
CASSPGVSGNTIYF
TGCGCCAGCAGCCCGGGAGTCTCTGGAAACACCATATATTTT
>TRBV28|TRBJ1-2|-|-
CASSLGGEFWGYTF
TGTGCCAGCAGTTTAGGGGGGGAATTCTGGGGCTACACCTTC